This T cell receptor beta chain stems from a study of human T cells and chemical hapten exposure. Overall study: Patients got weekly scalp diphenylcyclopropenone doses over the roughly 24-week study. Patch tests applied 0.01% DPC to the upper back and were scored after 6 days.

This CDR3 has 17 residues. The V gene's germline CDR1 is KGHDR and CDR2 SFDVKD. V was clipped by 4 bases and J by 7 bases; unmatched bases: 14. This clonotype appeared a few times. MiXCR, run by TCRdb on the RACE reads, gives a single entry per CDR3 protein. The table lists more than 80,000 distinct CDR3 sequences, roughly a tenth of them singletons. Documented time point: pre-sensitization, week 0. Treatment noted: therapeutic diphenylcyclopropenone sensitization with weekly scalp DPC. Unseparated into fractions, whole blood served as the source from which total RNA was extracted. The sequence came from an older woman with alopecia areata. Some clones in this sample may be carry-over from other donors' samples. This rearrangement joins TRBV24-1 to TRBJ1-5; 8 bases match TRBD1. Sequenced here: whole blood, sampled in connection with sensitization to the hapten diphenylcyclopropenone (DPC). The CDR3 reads CATSDPTPRTGRQPQHF. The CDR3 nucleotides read TGTGCCACCAGTGACCCCACCCCAAGGACAGGGAGACAGCCCCAGCATTTT.